This TCR beta chain was identified in a study of CD8+CD57+ T cells in acquired aplastic anemia. Study overall: An average of roughly 3 ug of DNA was obtained from sorted CD4+ and CD8+ cells.

Losses at the gene ends were 5 bases for V and 2 bases for J; bases not matched to a gene: 4. CDR1 and CDR2 from the germline V gene are SGHTA and FQGNSA. The length of the CDR3 is 15 residues. Genomic DNA acted as the template from which TCR beta VDJ combination and CDR3 sequence profiling were carried out. TCRdb re-called the reads with MiXCR, one entry per CDR3 protein. The table lists under 200,000 distinct CDR3 sequences, around 60% of them singletons. The source of this sequence is a human donor in good health. The chain joins TRBV7-2 to TRBJ2-7, with TRBD2 identical over 12 bases. Sequencing used sorted CD4+, CD8+, or CD8+CD57+ T cells (not recorded which) from PBMCs. The CDR3 is CASSTTSGGTYEQYF. The CDR3 region has the DNA TGTGCCAGCAGCACGACTAGCGGGGGCACCTACGAGCAGTACTTC.